This TCR beta chain was recorded in a study of OX40 agonist ivuxolimab in advanced cancers. Study summary: At doses from 0.01 to 10 mg/kg, patients were given intravenous ivuxolimab every 2 weeks. In three patients, partial responses were observed, one with hepatocellular carcinoma and two with cutaneous melanoma. Study-wide results and limits: Averaged across samples, CD8+ T cells carried more expanded clones than CD4+ did.

Here immunoSEQ multiplex PCR was the method, and the copy in TCRdb shows in-frame clones only, minus some. The profile shows 15,000 to 20,000 clones, approximately 81% of them singletons. For this clone: Its antigen is unidentified.

V was trimmed by 5 bases and J by 5 bases, leaving 15 bases between them. The CDR3 spans 15 residues. Germline V gene lookup returns CDR1 SEHNR and CDR2 FQNEAQ (reference sequence). J is TRBJ1-4 and V is TRBV7-9; tentative D call: TRBD1 (6 bases). The clonotype was recovered from an adult with an advanced solid tumor such as melanoma, head and neck, liver or kidney cancer. The material sequenced was CD4+ or CD8+ T cells sorted from blood, taken in a trial of the OX40 agonist ivuxolimab. CDR3 in amino acids: CASSPLGGTNEKLFF. The CDR3 nucleotides are TGTGCCAGCAGCCCCCTAGGGGGAACGAATGAAAAACTGTTTTTT.